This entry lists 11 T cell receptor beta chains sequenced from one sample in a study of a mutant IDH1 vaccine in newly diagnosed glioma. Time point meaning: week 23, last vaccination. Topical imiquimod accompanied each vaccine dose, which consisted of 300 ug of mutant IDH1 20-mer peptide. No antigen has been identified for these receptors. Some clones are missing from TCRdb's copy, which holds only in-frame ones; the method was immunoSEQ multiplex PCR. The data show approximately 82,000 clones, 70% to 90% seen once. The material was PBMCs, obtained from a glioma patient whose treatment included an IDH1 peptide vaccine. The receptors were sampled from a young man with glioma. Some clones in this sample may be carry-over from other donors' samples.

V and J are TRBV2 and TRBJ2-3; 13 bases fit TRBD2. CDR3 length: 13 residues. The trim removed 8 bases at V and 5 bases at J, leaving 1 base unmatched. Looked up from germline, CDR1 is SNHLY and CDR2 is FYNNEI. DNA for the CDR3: TGTGCCAGCGGACTAGCGGGAGTAGATACGCAGTATTTT. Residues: CASGLAGVDTQYF.

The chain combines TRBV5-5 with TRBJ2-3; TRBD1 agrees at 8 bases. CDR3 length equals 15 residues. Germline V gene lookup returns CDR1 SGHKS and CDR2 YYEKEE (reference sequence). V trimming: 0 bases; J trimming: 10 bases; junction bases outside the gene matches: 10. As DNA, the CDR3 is TGTGCCAGCAGCTTGGGGGGACAGGCGAGGGTGGCGCAGTATTTT. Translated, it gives CASSLGGQARVAQYF.

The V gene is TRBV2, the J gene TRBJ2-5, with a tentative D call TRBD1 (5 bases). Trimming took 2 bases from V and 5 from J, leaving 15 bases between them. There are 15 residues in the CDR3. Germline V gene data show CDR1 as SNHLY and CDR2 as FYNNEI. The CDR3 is CASSEFPPPGETQYF. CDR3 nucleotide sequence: TGTGCCAGCAGTGAATTCCCCCCCCCAGGGGAGACCCAGTACTTC.

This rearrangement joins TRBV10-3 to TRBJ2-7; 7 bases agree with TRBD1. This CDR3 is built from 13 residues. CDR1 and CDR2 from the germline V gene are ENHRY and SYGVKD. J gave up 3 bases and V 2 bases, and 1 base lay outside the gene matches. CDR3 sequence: CAISERQGYEQYF. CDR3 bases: TGTGCCATCAGTGAGAGACAGGGCTACGAGCAGTACTTC.

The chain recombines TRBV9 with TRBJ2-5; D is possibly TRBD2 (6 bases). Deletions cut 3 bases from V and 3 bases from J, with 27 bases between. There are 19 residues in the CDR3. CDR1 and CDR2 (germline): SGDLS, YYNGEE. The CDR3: CASSAFSGVRNDPKETQYF. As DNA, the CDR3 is TGTGCCAGCAGCGCCTTCTCGGGGGTTCGGAACGACCCTAAAGAGACCCAGTACTTC.

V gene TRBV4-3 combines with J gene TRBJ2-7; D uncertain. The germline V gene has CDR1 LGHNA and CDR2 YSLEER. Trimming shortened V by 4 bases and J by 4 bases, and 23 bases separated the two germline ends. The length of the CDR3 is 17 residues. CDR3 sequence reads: CASSPLYSTSTKYEQYF. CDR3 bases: TGCGCCAGCAGCCCTCTCTATTCAACCTCTACCAAATACGAGCAGTACTTC.

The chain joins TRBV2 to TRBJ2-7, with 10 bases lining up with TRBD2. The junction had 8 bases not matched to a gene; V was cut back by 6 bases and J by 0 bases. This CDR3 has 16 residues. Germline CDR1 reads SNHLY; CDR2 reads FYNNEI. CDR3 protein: CASRGVTSGTSYEQYF. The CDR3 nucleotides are TGTGCCAGCAGGGGGGTTACTAGCGGGACCTCCTACGAGCAGTACTTC.

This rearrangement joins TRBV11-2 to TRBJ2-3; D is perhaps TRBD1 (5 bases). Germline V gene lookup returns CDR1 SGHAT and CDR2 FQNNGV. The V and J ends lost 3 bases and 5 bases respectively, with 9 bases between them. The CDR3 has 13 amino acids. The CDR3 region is CASSLGRGDTQYF. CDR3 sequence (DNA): TGTGCCAGCAGCTTGGGTAGGGGAGATACGCAGTATTTT.

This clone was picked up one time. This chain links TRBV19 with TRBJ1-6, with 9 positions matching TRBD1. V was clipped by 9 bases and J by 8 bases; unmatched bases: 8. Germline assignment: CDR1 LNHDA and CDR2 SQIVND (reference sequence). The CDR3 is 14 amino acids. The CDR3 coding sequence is TGTGCCAGCCGGGACAGGGTCAGGTATTCACCCCTCCACTTT. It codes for CASRDRVRYSPLHF. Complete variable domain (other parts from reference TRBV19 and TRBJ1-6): DGGITQSPKYLFRKEGQNVTLSCEQNLNHDAMYWYRQDPGQGLRLIYYSQIVNDFQKGDIAEGYSVSREKKESFPLTVTSAQKNPTAFYLCASRDRVRYSPLHFGNGTRLTVT.

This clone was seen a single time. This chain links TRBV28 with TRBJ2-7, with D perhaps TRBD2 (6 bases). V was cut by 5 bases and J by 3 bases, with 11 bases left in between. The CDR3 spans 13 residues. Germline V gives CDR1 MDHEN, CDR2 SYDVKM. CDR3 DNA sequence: TGTGCCAGCAGTCCGGGACTGAGCTACGAGCAGTACTTC. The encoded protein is CASSPGLSYEQYF. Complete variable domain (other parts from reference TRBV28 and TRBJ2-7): DVKVTQSSRYLVKRTGEKVFLECVQDMDHENMFWYRQDPGLGLRLIYFSYDVKMKEKGDIPEGYSVSREKKERFSLILESASTNQTSMYLCASSPGLSYEQYFGPGTRLTVT.

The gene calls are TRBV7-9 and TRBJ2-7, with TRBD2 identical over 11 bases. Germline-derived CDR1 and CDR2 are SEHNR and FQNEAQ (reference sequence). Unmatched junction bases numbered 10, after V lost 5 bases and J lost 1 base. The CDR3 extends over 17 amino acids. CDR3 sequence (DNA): TGTGCCAGCAGCGGCACTAGCGGGGGAGACGCGTCCTACGAGCAGTACTTC. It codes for CASSGTSGGDASYEQYF.